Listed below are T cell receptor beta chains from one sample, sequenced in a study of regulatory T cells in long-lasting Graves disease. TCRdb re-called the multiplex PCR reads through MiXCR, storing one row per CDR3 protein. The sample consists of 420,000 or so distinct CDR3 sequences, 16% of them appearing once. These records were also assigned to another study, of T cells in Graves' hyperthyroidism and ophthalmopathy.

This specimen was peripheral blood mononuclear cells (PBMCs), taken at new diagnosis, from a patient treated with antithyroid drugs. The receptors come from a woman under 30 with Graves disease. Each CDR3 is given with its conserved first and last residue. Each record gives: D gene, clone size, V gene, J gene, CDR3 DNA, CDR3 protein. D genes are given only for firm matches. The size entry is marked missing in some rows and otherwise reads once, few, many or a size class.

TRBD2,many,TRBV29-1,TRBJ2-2,TGCAGCGTTGAGACTAGCGGGAGGGGTGGCCGGGAGCTGTTTTTT,CSVETSGRGGRELFF
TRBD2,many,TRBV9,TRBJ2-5,TGTGCCAGCAGACCGGGACTAGCGGGATCTGAGACCCAGTACTTC,CASRPGLAGSETQYF
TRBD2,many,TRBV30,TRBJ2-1,TGTGCCTGGGGGACTAGCGGGGACAATGAGCAGTTCTTC,CAWGTSGDNEQFF
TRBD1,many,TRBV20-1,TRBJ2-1,TGCAGTGCTACCTACAGGGGCCAATACAATGAGCAGTTCTTC,CSATYRGQYNEQFF
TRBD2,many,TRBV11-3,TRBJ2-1,TGTGCCAGCAGCTTGAGCGGGAGCATCTACAATGAGCAGTTCTTC,CASSLSGSIYNEQFF
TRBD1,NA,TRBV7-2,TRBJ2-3,TGTGCCATCGACAGGGGGGGCACAGATACGCAGTATTTT,CAIDRGGTDTQYF
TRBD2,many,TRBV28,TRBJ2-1,TGTGCCAGCAGCCCCAGGACTAGCGGGAGGGATGAGCAGTTCTTC,CASSPRTSGRDEQFF
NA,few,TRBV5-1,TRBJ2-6,TGCGCCAGCAGCTTGGGAGGGAGCAGCTCTGGGGCCAACGTCCTGACTTTC,CASSLGGSSSGANVLTF
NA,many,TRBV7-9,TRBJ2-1,TGTGCCAGCAGCTTAGCAGGTCTCGTCAATGAGCAGTTCTTC,CASSLAGLVNEQFF
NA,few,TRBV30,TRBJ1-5,TGTGCCTGGAGTGATGGAGTAGGCAATCAGCCCCAGCATTTT,CAWSDGVGNQPQHF
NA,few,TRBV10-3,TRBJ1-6,TGTGCCATCAGTGCTGTGGATGAGGATTCACCCCTCCACTTT,CAISAVDEDSPLHF
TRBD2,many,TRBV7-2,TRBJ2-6,TGTGCCAGCAGCACCACCGGGACTAGGGGGACTGGGGCCAACGTCCTGACTTTC,CASSTTGTRGTGANVLTF
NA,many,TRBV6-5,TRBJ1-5,TGTGCCAGCAGTTACGGTGGCGGATACAATCAGCCCCAGCATTTT,CASSYGGGYNQPQHF
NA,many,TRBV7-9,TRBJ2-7,TGTGCCAGCAGCTTCTGGGTAGACCACGAGCAGTACTTC,CASSFWVDHEQYF
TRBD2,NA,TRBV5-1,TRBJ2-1,TGCGCCAGCAGCTTTTCTAGCGGGAGGGCCCGGCTCCATGAGCAGTTCTTC,CASSFSSGRARLHEQFF
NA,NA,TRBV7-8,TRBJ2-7,TGTACCAGCAGCTTTTCCTTCAGCTACGAGCAGTACTTC,CTSSFSFSYEQYF
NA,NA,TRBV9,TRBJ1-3,TGTGCCAGCAGCGTAGCTTTTGGAAACACCATATATTTT,CASSVAFGNTIYF
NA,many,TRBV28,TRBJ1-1,TGTGCCAGCAGACCACAGGGCTACACTGAAGCTTTCTTT,CASRPQGYTEAFF
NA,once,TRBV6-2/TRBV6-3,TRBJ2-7,TGTGCCAGCAGCATGGAACAGTCCTACGAGCAGTGCTTC,CASSMEQSYEQCF
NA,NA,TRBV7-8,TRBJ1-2,TGTGCCAGCAGCTTTCAGGGTATCTTGGGCTACACCTTC,CASSFQGILGYTF
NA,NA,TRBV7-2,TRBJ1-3,TGTGCCAGCAGTCGAACCGCCACAGGAGCTGGAAACACCATATATTTT,CASSRTATGAGNTIYF
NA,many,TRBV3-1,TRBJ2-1,TGTGCCAGCAGCCAAGACACAGTCTCCTACAATGAGCAGTTCTTC,CASSQDTVSYNEQFF
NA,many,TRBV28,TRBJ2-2,TGTGCCAGCACCCTAAAAGGAGGGGCGATAAACACCGGGGAGCTGTTTTTT,CASTLKGGAINTGELFF
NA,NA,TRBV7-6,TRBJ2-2,TGTGCCAGCAGCCCCCGAGTAGATACCGGGGAGCTGTTTTTT,CASSPRVDTGELFF
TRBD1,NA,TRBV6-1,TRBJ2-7,TGTGCCAGCAGCAACGGGGACAGGGGACCCTACGAGCAGTACTTC,CASSNGDRGPYEQYF
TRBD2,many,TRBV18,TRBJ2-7,TGTGCCAGCTCACCTCAGGTAGGACTAGCCTCCTACGAGCAGTACTTC,CASSPQVGLASYEQYF
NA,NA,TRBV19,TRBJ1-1,TGTGCCAGTAGTATGGTAGATTACACTGAAGCTTTCTTT,CASSMVDYTEAFF